These 25 T cell receptor beta chains were sequenced from one sample in a study of blood T cell repertoires in COVID-19. This table comes from immunoSEQ multiplex PCR, and its TCRdb copy is limited to in-frame clones, with some not included. The sample contains roughly 250,000 clones, around 83% of which appear only once. The sequenced material came from peripheral blood. The receptors were sampled from a woman aged 45 to 65 with acute or convalescent COVID-19.

This clone was detected once. The J gene is TRBJ1-4, the V gene TRBV28; 7 bases are a match to TRBD1. The CDR3 is made up of 14 amino acids. Germline loops: CDR1 MDHEN, CDR2 SYDVKM. The trim removed 5 bases at V and 5 bases at J, leaving 5 bases unmatched. In DNA form, the CDR3 reads TGTGCCAGCAGTAGGGACAGTTTGAATGAAAAACTGTTTTTT. Its protein is CASSRDSLNEKLFF.

CDR3 region: CASSPGVKGYTF. CDR3 coding DNA: TGTGCCAGCAGTCCCGGGGTTAAGGGCTACACCTTC. The rearrangement joins TRBV7-9 to TRBJ1-2; D unclear. Trimming pared 6 bases from V and 8 bases from J, leaving 13 bases between. The V gene's germline CDR1 is SEHNR and CDR2 FQNEAQ (reference sequence). The CDR3 totals 12 residues.

This rearrangement joins TRBV11-3 to TRBJ1-2, with no clear D. The CDR3 has 15 amino acids. CDR1 SGHNT and CDR2 YENEEA come from the germline V gene. V was trimmed by 0 bases and J by 4 bases, leaving 12 bases between them. In nucleotides, the CDR3 is TGTGCCAGCAGCTTAGATCAGAGGGCAGCCTATGGCTACACCTTC. Translated: CASSLDQRAAYGYTF. Supplemented by reference TRBV11-3 and TRBJ1-2, the full variable domain reads EAGVVQSPRYKIIEKKQPVAFWCNPISGHNTLYWYLQNLGQGPELLIRYENEEAVDDSQLPKDRFSAERLKGVDSTLKIQPAELGDSAVYLCASSLDQRAAYGYTFGSGTRLTVV.

This chain links TRBV19 with TRBJ2-7, with 11 nucleotides matching TRBD1. The trim removed 8 bases at V and 3 bases at J, leaving 9 bases unmatched. Germline CDR1 is LNHDA and CDR2 is SQIVND (reference sequence). The length of the CDR3 is 15 residues. Here the CDR3 reads CASGNPGTGGYEQYF. Written as DNA, the CDR3 is TGTGCCAGTGGAAACCCCGGGACAGGGGGCTACGAGCAGTACTTC. The full variable domain, in which reference TRBV19 and TRBJ2-7 provide the parts outside the CDR3, is DGGITQSPKYLFRKEGQNVTLSCEQNLNHDAMYWYRQDPGQGLRLIYYSQIVNDFQKGDIAEGYSVSREKKESFPLTVTSAQKNPTAFYLCASGNPGTGGYEQYFGPGTRLTVT.

The chain recombines TRBV20-1 with TRBJ2-7, with 8 bases matching TRBD2. The trim removed 3 bases at V and 4 bases at J, leaving 8 bases unmatched. The CDR3 totals 14 residues. CDR1 and CDR2 (germline): DFQATT, SNEGSKA (reference sequence). The DNA for the CDR3 is TGCAGTGCTAGTAGCCGGGAGGGTGAGTACGAGCAGTACTTC. Translation gives CSASSREGEYEQYF.

The chain is built from TRBV15 and TRBJ1-5; possible D gene TRBD1, 5 bases. Trimming took off 0 bases at V and 7 bases at J, with 13 bases between the two ends. This CDR3 has 15 residues. Germline V gene sequence: CDR1 LNHNV, CDR2 YYDKDF (reference sequence). The CDR3 spells CATSRDIRDGQPQHF. DNA of the CDR3: TGTGCCACCAGCAGAGATATCAGGGATGGGCAGCCCCAGCATTTT.

The V call is TRBV7-9, the J call TRBJ2-1; 15 bases line up with TRBD2. CDR3 length: 17 amino acids. From germline, CDR1 is SEHNR and CDR2 FQNEAQ (reference sequence). V lost 3 bases to trimming and J lost 5 bases; unmatched junction nucleotides: 5. The CDR3 sequence is CASSLGRTSGGDNEQFF. CDR3 DNA: TGTGCCAGCAGCTTGGGTCGGACTAGCGGGGGGGACAATGAGCAGTTCTTC. Variable domain in full (rest from reference TRBV7-9 and TRBJ2-1): DTGVSQNPRHKITKRGQNVTFRCDPISEHNRLYWYRQTLGQGPEFLTYFQNEAQLEKSRLLSDRFSAERPKGSFSTLEIQRTEQGDSAMYLCASSLGRTSGGDNEQFFGPGTRLTVL.

The rearrangement uses TRBV2 and TRBJ1-5; 8 nucleotides line up with TRBD1. With 5 bases clipped from V and 5 bases from J, the junction kept 5 bases outside the gene matches. The CDR3 covers 14 residues. The germline V gene encodes CDR1 SNHLY and CDR2 FYNNEI. The CDR3 here is CASSFSDRDQPQHF. In nucleotides, the CDR3 is TGTGCCAGCAGTTTCTCGGACAGGGATCAGCCCCAGCATTTT.

The chain joins TRBV19 to TRBJ1-6; possibly TRBD1 for D (5 bases). Germline CDR1 reads LNHDA; CDR2 reads SQIVND (reference sequence). The CDR3 length is 15 residues. Trimming cost V 5 bases and J 7 bases, with 15 bases left between them. The CDR3 coding sequence is TGTGCCAGTAGTTCGCGTCCGGCAGGGAATTCACCCCTCCACTTT. Its protein is CASSSRPAGNSPLHF.

The V call is TRBV18, the J call TRBJ1-4; tentative D call: TRBD1 (6 bases). V gave up 3 bases and J gave up 4 bases, with 12 bases separating them. The germline CDR1 and CDR2 sequences are KGHSH and LQKENI. This CDR3 region has 15 residues. The CDR3 loop reads CASSPQTGNNEKLFF. The CDR3 DNA reads as TGTGCCAGCTCACCCCAGACAGGAAATAATGAAAAACTGTTTTTT.

CDR3 in amino acids: CASRTGHPEAFF. In DNA form, the CDR3 reads TGTGCCAGCAGAACCGGACACCCTGAAGCTTTCTTT. This chain joins TRBV28 and TRBJ1-1; a weak D match, TRBD1 (5 bases). Germline V CDR1 and CDR2: MDHEN, SYDVKM. V lost 6 bases and J lost 6, with 11 bases in between. The CDR3 has 12 residues.

This clone was seen once. This rearrangement joins TRBV23-1 to TRBJ1-5; 10 bases are a match to TRBD1. TRBV23-1 is identified as an open reading frame with a role that is uncertain. The J segment lost 6 bases and the V segment lost 8 bases, leaving 10 bases of the junction unmatched. The CDR3 contains 15 residues. The CDR3: CASQMTGQGFQPQHF. The CDR3 coding sequence is TGCGCCAGCCAAATGACGGGACAGGGGTTTCAGCCCCAGCATTTT.

The V and J genes are TRBV7-2 and TRBJ1-5; no clear D. Germline V gene data show CDR1 as SGHTA and CDR2 as FQGNSA. The V and J ends lost 1 base and 5 bases respectively, with 3 bases between them. This CDR3 spans 12 amino acids. The CDR3 DNA is TGTGCCAGCAGCTTAGTCTATCAGCCCCAGCATTTT. As protein: CASSLVYQPQHF.

The chain links TRBV4-1 to TRBJ2-1; TRBD1 matches at 7 bases. CDR3 length: 18 amino acids. Trimming cost V 0 bases and J 7 bases; bases outside gene matches: 15. Looked up from germline, CDR1 is MGHRA and CDR2 is YSYEKL. The CDR3 sequence is CASSQDISQYRGLNEQFF. DNA for the CDR3: TGCGCCAGCAGCCAAGATATTTCCCAATACAGGGGTTTAAATGAGCAGTTCTTC.

The chain carries TRBV14 and TRBJ1-1; possible D gene TRBD1, 6 bases. Trimming removed 6 bases from V and 3 bases from J, with 17 bases in between. Germline loops: CDR1 SGHDN, CDR2 FVKESK. The CDR3 contains 15 residues. Here the CDR3 reads CASRRAGGADTEAFF. The CDR3 DNA follows: TGTGCCAGCAGGCGCGCGGGGGGCGCGGACACTGAAGCTTTCTTT.

This chain links TRBV7-2 with TRBJ2-4; TRBD1 matches 9 bases. In germline, CDR1 is SGHTA, CDR2 FQGNSA. The junction had 15 bases not matched to a gene; V was cut back by 3 bases and J by 9 bases. The CDR3 extends over 17 amino acids. The CDR3 region has the DNA TGTGCCAGCAGCTTGGGCGGGACAGGGCCGCCCAGGGTCATTCAGTACTTC. This sequence encodes CASSLGGTGPPRVIQYF.

The chain has TRBV3-1 (or the pseudogene TRBV3-2) and TRBJ1-4; TRBD1 aligns across 8 bases. V was pared by 4 bases and J by 7 bases, with 5 bases of the junction left unmatched. The CDR3 consists of 14 residues. CDR1 and CDR2 (germline): LGHDT, YNNKEL (reference sequence). The CDR3 DNA reads as TGTGCCAGCAGCCCGCAGGGGGCGGCTGAAAAACTGTTTTTT. Its translation is CASSPQGAAEKLFF.

This chain uses TRBV19 with TRBJ1-4; TRBD1 agrees at 7 bases. Per the germline V gene, CDR1 is LNHDA and CDR2 is SQIVND (reference sequence). J gave up 8 bases and V 6 bases, and 12 bases lay outside the gene matches. This CDR3 comprises 15 residues. In nucleotides, the CDR3 is TGTGCCAGTAGCCGGACAGGTGGGATTCGAGAAAAACTGTTTTTT. This sequence encodes CASSRTGGIREKLFF.

The gene calls are TRBV7-9 and TRBJ2-3; 14 bases match TRBD2. This CDR3 is built from 16 residues. Germline loops: CDR1 SEHNR, CDR2 FQNEAQ (reference sequence). The V gene end was trimmed by 5 bases and the J gene end by 5 bases; junction bases not matched to a gene: 6. The CDR3 is CASSPGLAGAEDTQYF. DNA for the CDR3: TGTGCCAGCAGCCCGGGACTAGCGGGAGCCGAAGATACGCAGTATTTT.

The chain couples TRBV7-2 to TRBJ1-2, with a tentative D call TRBD1 (6 bases). This CDR3 is built from 14 residues. Trimming took off 5 bases at V and 4 bases at J, with 14 bases between the two ends. Germline CDR1 reads SGHTA; CDR2 reads FQGNSA. The CDR3 sequence: CASSETGGGYGYTF. The CDR3 nucleotides are TGTGCCAGCAGCGAAACGGGGGGCGGCTATGGCTACACCTTC.

This clone has only a few counts. This rearrangement joins TRBV28 to TRBJ1-5, with 7 bases identical to TRBD1. Germline CDR1 reads MDHEN; CDR2 reads SYDVKM. The V segment lost 3 bases and the J segment 3 bases; nucleotides outside the gene matches: 2. The CDR3 has 14 amino acids. This CDR3 is CASSFEGANQPQHF. Written as DNA, the CDR3 is TGTGCCAGCAGTTTTGAGGGGGCCAATCAGCCCCAGCATTTT.

The chain uses TRBV7-9 and TRBJ2-5; 7 bases align to TRBD2. The length of the CDR3 is 14 residues. CDR1 and CDR2 from the germline V gene are SEHNR and FQNEAQ (reference sequence). The J segment lost 1 base and the V segment lost 6 bases, leaving 5 bases of the junction unmatched. This chain's CDR3 is CASRKGGGQETQYF. The CDR3 DNA reads TGTGCCAGCAGAAAAGGCGGGGGCCAAGAGACCCAGTACTTC.

This chain uses TRBV7-9 with TRBJ1-1; D is uncertain. The germline gives CDR1 SEHNR, CDR2 FQNEAQ (reference sequence). V lost 8 bases and J lost 0, with 7 bases in between. The CDR3 runs to 12 residues. This chain's CDR3 is CASGTVNTEAFF. The CDR3 region has the DNA TGTGCCAGCGGCACAGTGAACACTGAAGCTTTCTTT.

This sequence joins TRBV30 and TRBJ1-1, with D possibly being TRBD1 (6 bases). Trimming shortened V by 1 base and J by 1 base, and 22 bases separated the two germline ends. CDR3 length: 18 amino acids. CDR1 is GTSNPN, CDR2 SVGIG, per germline (reference sequence). The CDR3 DNA is TGTGCCTGGAGTGATAGGGCCGAGGGAGGGGGTTGGAACACTGAAGCTTTCTTT. As protein: CAWSDRAEGGGWNTEAFF.

The CDR3: CASSLSQGTEAFF. Here the CDR3 DNA reads TGTGCCAGCAGCTTAAGTCAGGGTACTGAAGCTTTCTTT. J is TRBJ1-1 and V is TRBV7-3; TRBD1 is a possible D gene (5 bases). The CDR3 has 13 amino acids. Germline CDR1 and CDR2: SGHTA and FQGTGA. Trimming left V 1 base short and J 5 bases short, with 8 bases between.